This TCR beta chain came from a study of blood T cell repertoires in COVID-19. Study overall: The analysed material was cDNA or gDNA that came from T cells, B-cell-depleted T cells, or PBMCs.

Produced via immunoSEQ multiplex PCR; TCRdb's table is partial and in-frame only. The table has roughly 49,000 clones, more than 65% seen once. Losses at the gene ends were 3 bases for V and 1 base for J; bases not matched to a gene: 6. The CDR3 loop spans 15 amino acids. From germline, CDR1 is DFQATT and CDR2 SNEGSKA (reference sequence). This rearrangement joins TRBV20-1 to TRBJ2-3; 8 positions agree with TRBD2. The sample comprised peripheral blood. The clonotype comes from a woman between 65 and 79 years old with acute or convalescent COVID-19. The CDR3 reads CSASEPTSGTDTQYF. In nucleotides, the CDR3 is TGCAGTGCTAGTGAACCGACTAGCGGCACAGATACGCAGTATTTT.